These 2 T cell receptor beta chains originate from one sample sequenced in a study of blood T cell repertoires in COVID-19. TCRdb keeps only in-frame clones here, not all; method: immunoSEQ multiplex PCR. The repertoire holds 150,000 to 180,000 clones, with 80% as singletons. Sequencing was carried out using peripheral blood. Receptors were obtained from a man in his sixties with acute or convalescent COVID-19.

The rearrangement uses TRBV5-1 and TRBJ2-6; D may be TRBD1 (5 bases). Trimming pared 0 bases from V and 1 base from J, leaving 8 bases between. The CDR3 length is 16 residues. Looked up from germline, CDR1 is SGHRS and CDR2 is YFSETQ. CDR3 sequence reads: CASSLAQGSGANVLTF. CDR3 nucleotides: TGCGCCAGCAGCTTGGCCCAGGGTTCTGGGGCCAACGTCCTGACTTTC.

The V and J genes are TRBV6-2 or TRBV6-3 and TRBJ2-5; 11 nucleotides align to TRBD2. Germline values: CDR1 MNHEY, CDR2 SVGEGT. The CDR3 covers 17 residues. J gave up 7 bases and V 5 bases, and 15 bases lay outside the gene matches. The CDR3 sequence is CASSPGGLAGGRGTQYF. The CDR3 DNA follows: TGTGCCAGCAGTCCGGGTGGGCTAGCGGGAGGCAGGGGGACCCAGTACTTC.